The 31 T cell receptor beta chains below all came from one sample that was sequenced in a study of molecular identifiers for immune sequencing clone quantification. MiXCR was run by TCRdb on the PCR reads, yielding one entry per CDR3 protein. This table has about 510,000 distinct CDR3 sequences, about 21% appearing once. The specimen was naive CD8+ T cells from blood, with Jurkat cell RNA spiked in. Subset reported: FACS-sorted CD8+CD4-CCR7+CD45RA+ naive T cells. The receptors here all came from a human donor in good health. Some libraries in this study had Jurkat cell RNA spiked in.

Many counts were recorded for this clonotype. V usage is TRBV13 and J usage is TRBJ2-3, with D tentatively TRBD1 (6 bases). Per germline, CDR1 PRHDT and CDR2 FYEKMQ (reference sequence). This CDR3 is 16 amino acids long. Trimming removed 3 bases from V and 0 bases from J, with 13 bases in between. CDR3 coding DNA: TGTGCCAGCAGCTTGTGGGGCAGGGGTAGCACAGATACGCAGTATTTT. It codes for CASSLWGRGSTDTQYF. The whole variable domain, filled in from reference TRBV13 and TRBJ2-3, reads AAGVIQSPRHLIKEKRETATLKCYPIPRHDTVYWYQQGPGQDPQFLISFYEKMQSDKGSIPDRFSAQQFSDYHSELNMSSLELGDSALYFCASSLWGRGSTDTQYFGPGTRLTVL.

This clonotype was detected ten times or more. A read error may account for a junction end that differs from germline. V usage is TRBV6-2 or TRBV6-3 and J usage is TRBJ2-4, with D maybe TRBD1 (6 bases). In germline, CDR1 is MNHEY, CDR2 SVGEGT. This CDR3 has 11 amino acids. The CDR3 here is CASSYGGQSSF. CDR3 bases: TGTGCCAGCAGTTACGGTGGACAGTCTTCTTTC.

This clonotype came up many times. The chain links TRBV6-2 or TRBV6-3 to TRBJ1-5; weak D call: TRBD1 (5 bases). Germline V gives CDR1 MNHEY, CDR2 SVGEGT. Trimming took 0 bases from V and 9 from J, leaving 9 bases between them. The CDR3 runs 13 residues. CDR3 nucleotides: TGTGCCAGCAGTTACTCGGGGGAACGGCCCCAGCATTTT. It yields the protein CASSYSGERPQHF.

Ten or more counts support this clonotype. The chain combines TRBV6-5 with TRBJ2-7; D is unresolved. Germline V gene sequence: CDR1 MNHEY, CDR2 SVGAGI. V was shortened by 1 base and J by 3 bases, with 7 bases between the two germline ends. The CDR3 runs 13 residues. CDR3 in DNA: TGTGCCAGCAGTTACTTTCAGAACTACGAGCAGTACTTC. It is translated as CASSYFQNYEQYF.

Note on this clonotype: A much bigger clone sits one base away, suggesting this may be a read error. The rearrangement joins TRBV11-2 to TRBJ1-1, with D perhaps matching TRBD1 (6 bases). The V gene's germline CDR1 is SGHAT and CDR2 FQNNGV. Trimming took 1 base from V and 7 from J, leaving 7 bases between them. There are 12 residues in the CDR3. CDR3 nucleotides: TGTGCCAGCAGCTTAGGAGGGGGTGAAGCTTTCTTT. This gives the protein CASSLGGGEAFF.

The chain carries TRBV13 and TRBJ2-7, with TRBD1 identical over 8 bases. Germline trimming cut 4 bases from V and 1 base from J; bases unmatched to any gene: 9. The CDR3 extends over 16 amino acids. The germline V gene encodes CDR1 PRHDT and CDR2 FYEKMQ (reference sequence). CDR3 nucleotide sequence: TGTGCCAGCAGCTACCATGGACAGGGAACATCCTACGAGCAGTACTTC. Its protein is CASSYHGQGTSYEQYF.

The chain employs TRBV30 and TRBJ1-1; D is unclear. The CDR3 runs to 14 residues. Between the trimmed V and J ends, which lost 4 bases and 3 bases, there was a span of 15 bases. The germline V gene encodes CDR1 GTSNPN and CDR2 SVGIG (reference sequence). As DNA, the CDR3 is TGTGCCTGGAACAAGACACCGTTGGACACTGAAGCTTTCTTT. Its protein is CAWNKTPLDTEAFF.

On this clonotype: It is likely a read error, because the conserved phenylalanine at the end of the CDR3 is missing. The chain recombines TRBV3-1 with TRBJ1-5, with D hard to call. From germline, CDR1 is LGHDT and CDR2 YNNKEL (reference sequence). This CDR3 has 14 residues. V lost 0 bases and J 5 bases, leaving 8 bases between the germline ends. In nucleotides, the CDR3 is TGTGCCAGCAGCCAAGAGTTCTTAGATCAGCCCCAGCATCTT. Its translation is CASSQEFLDQPQHL.

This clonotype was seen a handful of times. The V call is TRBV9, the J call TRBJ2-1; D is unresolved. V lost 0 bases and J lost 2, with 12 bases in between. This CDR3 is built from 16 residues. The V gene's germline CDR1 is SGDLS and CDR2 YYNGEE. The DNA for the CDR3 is TGTGCCAGCAGCGTAGACACCTACCCGACCTACAATGAGCAGTTCTTC. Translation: CASSVDTYPTYNEQFF.

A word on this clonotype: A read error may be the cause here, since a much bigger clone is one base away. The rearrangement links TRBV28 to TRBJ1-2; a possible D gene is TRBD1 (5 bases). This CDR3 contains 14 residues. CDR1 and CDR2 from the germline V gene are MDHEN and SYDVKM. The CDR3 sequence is CASSWAGSSYGCTF. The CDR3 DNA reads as TGTGCCAGCAGTTGGGCAGGGTCGAGCTATGGCTGCACCTTC.

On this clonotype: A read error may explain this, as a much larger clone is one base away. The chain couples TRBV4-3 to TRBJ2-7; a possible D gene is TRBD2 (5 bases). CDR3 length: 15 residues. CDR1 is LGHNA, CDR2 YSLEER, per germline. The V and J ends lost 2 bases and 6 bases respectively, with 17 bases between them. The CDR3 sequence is CASSQNSGEGFEQYF. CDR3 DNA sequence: TGCGCCAGCAGCCAAAATTCCGGGGAAGGCTTCGAGCAGTACTTC.

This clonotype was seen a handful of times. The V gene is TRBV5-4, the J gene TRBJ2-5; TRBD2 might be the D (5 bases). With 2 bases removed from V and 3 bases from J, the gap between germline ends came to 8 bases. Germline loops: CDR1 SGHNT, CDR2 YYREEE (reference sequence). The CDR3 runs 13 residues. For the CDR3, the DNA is TGTGCCAGCAGCTTAAGAGCGGAAGAGACCCAGTACTTC. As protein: CASSLRAEETQYF.

The CDR3 DNA is TGCGCCAGCAGCTTGGTTCTAGCGGGAGTGTCCAATGAGCAGTTCTTC. It encodes CASSLVLAGVSNEQFF. The chain carries TRBV5-1 and TRBJ2-1; the match to TRBD2 covers 10 bases. V shed 0 bases and J 6 bases; nucleotides not matched to a gene: 6. The CDR3 runs 16 residues. Germline CDR1 and CDR2: SGHRS and YFSETQ.

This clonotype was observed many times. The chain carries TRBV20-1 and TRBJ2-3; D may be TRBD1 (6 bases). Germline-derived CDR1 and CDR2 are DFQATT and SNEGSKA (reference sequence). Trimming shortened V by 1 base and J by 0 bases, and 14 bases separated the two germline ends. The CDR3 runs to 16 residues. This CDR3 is CSARAERQGSTDTQYF. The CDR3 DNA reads TGCAGTGCTAGAGCTGAGAGGCAGGGGAGCACAGATACGCAGTATTTT.

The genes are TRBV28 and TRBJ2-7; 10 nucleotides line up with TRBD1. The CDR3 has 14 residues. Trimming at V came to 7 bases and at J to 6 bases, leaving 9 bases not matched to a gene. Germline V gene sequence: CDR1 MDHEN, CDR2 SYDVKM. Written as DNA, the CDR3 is TGTGCCAGCAACTTCGGGACAGGGGTCTGCGAGCAGTACTTC. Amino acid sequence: CASNFGTGVCEQYF.

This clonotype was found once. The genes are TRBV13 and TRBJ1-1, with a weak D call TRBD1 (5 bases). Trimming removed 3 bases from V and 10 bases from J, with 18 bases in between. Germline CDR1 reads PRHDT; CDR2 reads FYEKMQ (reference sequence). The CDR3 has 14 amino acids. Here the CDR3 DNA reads TGTGCCAGCAGCTTCCCGACAGAATGGGAGAGAGCTTTCTTT. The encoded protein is CASSFPTEWERAFF.

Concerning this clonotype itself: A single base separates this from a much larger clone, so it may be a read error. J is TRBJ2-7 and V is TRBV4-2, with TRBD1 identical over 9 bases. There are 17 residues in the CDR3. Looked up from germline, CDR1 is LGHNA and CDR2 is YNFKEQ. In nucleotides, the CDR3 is TGTGCCAGCAGCCAAACATCCGGGACAGGGCCTGACTACGAGCAGTCCTTC. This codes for CASSQTSGTGPDYEQSF.

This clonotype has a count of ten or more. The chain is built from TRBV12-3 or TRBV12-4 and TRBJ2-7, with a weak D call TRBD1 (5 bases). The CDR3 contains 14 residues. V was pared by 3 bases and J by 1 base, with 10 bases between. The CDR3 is CASSLSYRSYEQYF. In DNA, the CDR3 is TGTGCCAGCAGTTTGTCGTACAGGTCCTACGAGCAGTACTTC.

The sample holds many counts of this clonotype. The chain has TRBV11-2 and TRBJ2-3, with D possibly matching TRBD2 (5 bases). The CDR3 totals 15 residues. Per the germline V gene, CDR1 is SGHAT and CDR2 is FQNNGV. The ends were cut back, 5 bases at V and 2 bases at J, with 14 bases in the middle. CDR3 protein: CASSHTRFPTDTQYF. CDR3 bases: TGTGCCAGCAGCCATACTAGATTCCCCACAGATACGCAGTATTTT.

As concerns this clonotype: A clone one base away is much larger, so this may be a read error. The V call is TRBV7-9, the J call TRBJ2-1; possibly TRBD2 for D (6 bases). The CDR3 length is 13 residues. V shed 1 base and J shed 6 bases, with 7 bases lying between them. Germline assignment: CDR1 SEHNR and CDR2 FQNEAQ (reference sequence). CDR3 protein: CASSLGDSNEQFF. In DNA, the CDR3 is TGTGCCAGCAGCTTAGGGGACTCCAATGAGCAGTTCTTC.

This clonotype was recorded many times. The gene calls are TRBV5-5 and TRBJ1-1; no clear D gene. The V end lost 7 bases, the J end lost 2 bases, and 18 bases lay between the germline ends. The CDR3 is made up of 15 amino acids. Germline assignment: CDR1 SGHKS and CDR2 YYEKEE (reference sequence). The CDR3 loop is CASLLGSYFNTEAFF. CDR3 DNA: TGTGCCAGCCTGCTGGGATCTTATTTTAACACTGAAGCTTTCTTT. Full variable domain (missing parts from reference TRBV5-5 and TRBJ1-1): DAGVTQSPTHLIKTRGQQVTLRCSPISGHKSVSWYQQVLGQGPQFIFQYYEKEERGRGNFPDRFSARQFPNYSSELNVNALLLGDSALYLCASLLGSYFNTEAFFGQGTRLTVV.

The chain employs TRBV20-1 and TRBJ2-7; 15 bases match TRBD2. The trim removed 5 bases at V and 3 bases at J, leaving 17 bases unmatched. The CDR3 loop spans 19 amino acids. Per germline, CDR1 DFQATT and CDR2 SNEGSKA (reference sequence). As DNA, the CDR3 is TGCAGTGCTCGGTTTCGGGGACTAGCGGGAGGTTCCTGGAACTACGAGCAGTACTTC. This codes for CSARFRGLAGGSWNYEQYF.

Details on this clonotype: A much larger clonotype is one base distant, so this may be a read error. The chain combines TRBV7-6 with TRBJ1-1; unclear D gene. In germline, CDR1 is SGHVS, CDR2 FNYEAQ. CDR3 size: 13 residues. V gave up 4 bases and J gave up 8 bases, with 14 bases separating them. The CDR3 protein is CASSSSEGREAFF. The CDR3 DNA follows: TGTGCCAGCAGCTCCTCAGAAGGACGGGAAGCTTTCTTT. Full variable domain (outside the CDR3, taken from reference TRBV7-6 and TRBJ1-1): GAGVSQSPRYKVTKRGQDVALRCDPISGHVSLYWYRQALGQGPEFLTYFNYEAQQDKSGLPNDRFSAERPEGSISTLTIQRTEQRDSAMYRCASSSSEGREAFFGQGTRLTVV.

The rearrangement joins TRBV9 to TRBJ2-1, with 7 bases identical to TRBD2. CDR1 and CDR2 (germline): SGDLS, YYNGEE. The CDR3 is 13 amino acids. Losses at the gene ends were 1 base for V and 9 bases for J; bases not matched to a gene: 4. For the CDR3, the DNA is TGTGCCAGCAGCGTATGGGGGGGGGGTGAGCAGTTCTTC. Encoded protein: CASSVWGGGEQFF. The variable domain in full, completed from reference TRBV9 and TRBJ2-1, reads DSGVTQTPKHLITATGQRVTLRCSPRSGDLSVYWYQQSLDQGLQFLIQYYNGEERAKGNILERFSAQQFPDLHSELNLSSLELGDSALYFCASSVWGGGEQFFGPGTRLTVL.

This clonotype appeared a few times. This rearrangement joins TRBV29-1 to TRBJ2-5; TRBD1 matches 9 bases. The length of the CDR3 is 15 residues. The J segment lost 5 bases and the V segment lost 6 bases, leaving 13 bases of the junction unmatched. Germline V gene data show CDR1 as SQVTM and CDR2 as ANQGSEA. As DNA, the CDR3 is TGCAGCGTGGTCCGGGACAGGGATCTCTGGGAGACCCAGTACTTC. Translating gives CSVVRDRDLWETQYF.

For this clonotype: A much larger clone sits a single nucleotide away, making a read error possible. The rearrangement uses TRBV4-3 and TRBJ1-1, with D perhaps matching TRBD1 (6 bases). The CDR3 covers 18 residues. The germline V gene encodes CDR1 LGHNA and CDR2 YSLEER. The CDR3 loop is CASSQDLRGAITGTEALF. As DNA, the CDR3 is TGCGCCAGCAGCCAAGATTTGAGGGGGGCAATTACGGGCACTGAAGCTCTCTTT.

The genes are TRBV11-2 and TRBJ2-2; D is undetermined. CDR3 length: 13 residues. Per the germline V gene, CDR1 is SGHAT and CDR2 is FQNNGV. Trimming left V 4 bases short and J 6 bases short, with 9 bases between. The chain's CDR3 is CASSSYDPGELFF. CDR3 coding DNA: TGTGCCAGCAGCTCGTACGACCCCGGGGAGCTGTTTTTT.

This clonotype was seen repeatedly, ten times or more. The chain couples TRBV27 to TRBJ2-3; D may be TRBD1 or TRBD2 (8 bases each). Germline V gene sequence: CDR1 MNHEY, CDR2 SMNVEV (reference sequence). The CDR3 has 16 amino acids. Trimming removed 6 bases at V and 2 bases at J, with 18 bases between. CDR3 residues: CASSPGGGGYTDTQYF. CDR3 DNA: TGTGCCAGCAGCCCAGGGGGCGGGGGGTACACAGATACGCAGTATTTT.

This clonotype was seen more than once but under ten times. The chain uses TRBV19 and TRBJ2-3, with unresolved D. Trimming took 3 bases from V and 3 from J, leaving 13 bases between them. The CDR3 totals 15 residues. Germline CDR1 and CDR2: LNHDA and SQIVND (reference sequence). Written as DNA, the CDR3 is TGTGCCAGTAGTATGCGCAGTTCCGAAACAGATACGCAGTATTTT. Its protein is CASSMRSSETDTQYF.

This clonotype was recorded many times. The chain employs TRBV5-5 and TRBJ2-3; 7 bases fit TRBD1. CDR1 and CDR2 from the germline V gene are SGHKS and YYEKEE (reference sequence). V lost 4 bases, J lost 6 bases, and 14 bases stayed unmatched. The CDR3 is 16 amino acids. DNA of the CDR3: TGTGCCAGCAGCGGAGACAGGGTGCCGTTTGGGGATACGCAGTATTTT. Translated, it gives CASSGDRVPFGDTQYF.

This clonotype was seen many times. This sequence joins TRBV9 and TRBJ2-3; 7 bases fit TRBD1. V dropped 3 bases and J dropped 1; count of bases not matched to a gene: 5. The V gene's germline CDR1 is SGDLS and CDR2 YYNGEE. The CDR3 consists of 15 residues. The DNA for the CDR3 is TGTGCCAGCAGCGAGACAGGGTACGGCACAGATACGCAGTATTTT. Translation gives CASSETGYGTDTQYF.